The entry below describes one T cell receptor beta chain. This clone was seen a single time. Its antigen is unknown. There are no base qualities to consult, and no much larger clone falls within one base. These data belong to a study of blood T cell repertoires in COVID-19 (dated by TCRdb to 2020 to 2022). Background for the entire study: Samples covering the acute and convalescent phases of COVID-19 were provided by collaborators in the United States, Italy and Spain. Where available, HLA class I and class II types were taken from metadata supplied by the sample provider and were not determined by assay-based typing. Nearly every sample came with metadata listing a de-identified subject ID, COVID-19 status, age in years and sex. The repertoires were made available in a free public database intended to serve as a resource for research on the immune response to SARS-CoV-2. Samples came from the ongoing ImmuneRACE study (first 160 participants) plus 1,254 subjects from 6 global collaborators. The prospective study material was composed of cDNA or gDNA derived from T cells, B-cell-depleted T cells, or PBMCs. The dataset comprised deeply sampled blood TCRbeta repertoires from subjects exposed to, actively infected with, or recovered from COVID-19.

TCRbeta CDR3 regions were amplified from genomic DNA by means of the immunoSEQ Assay, a bias-controlled multiplex PCR. Per the source publication's procedure: The number of nucleated cells in each sample was estimated by amplification of reference gene primers within the assay. To quantify the absolute abundance of each unique TCRbeta CDR3 rearrangement, sequence reads were collapsed and filtered. For each sample, productive Simpson clonality was calculated by taking the square root of Simpson's diversity index across productive rearrangements. In TCRdb, the immuneACCESS table is reduced to in-frame sequences with V and J assigned. These tables do not hold every clone; where another copy was compared, an unresolved V gene accounts for under half, and the others remain unexplained. That table supplies the V and J calls and clone size; D and trimming were determined from the DNA. This sample comprises around 250,000 clones, 75% to 90% of them detected only once. The top ten hold over 1.5% of the sample.

Enrolling through a virtual design, the prospective study's participants ranged in age from roughly 18 to 90 years and lived across 24 United States geographic areas. Cohort assignment in the prospective study relied on participant-reported clinical history from a screening survey and a study questionnaire. Recovered participants in ImmuneRACE Cohort 3 were defined by two consecutive negative NP/OP PCR tests, clearance by a healthcare professional, or resolution of symptoms. Each participant in the prospective study had whole blood, serum and a nasopharyngeal or oropharyngeal swab collected by mobile phlebotomists. Participants in the prospective study had the option to provide additional blood draws and questionnaires over a roughly 2-month period. Blood samples from the prospective study were shipped frozen or at room temperature prior to DNA extraction. Study-level results and caveats: The quantity of clinical and demographic metadata differed by source and by participant and was supplied without curation.

Sequences PRHDT (CDR1) and FYEKMQ (CDR2) are obtained from the germline V gene (reference sequence). V loses 4 bases of germline sequence and J loses 7 bases, and the interval between the two ends is 14 bases. The cysteine opens and the phenylalanine closes a CDR3 of 13 amino acids. Just the 39-base CDR3 DNA is kept, in frame starting at base 1. This TCR came from a woman aged 45 to 65 who had recovered from COVID-19. The rearrangement joined TRBV13 to TRBJ2-7, with TRBD2 as a weak D call on 5 bases. Sequenced sample: PBMCs or T cells enriched from blood (not recorded which). The CDR3 has the sequence CASSYRDEGEQYF. The sequence in DNA is TGTGCCAGCAGCTACCGGGATGAAGGGGAGCAGTACTTC.